This T cell receptor (beta chain) was sequenced during a study of radiation and T cells in renal cell carcinoma. Time point here: baseline pretreatment blood. The treatment is: 15 Gy SBRT to primary tumor, nephrectomy 4 weeks later. Using immunoSEQ multiplex PCR, the repertoire was profiled, and TCRdb retains in-frame clones only, with some absent. The profile shows roughly 130,000 clones, about 88% of them singletons. Germline CDR1 and CDR2: LNHDA and SQIVND (reference sequence). The CDR3 length is 14 residues. Trimming left V 5 bases short and J 6 bases short, with 16 bases between. The chain employs TRBV19 and TRBJ1-1, with D perhaps matching TRBD1 (6 bases). Sequencing used blood, obtained from a patient whose treatment included radiotherapy and nephrectomy. The TCR comes from a woman in her fifties or sixties with renal cell carcinoma. The CDR3: CASSSRGAPAEAFF. DNA for the CDR3: TGTGCCAGTAGTTCCAGGGGAGCCCCGGCTGAAGCTTTCTTT.